The clone carrying this T cell receptor beta chain was recorded a few times. The antigen is unknown. This sample is part of a study of T-cell memory formation after mild COVID-19. Overall study: TCR clustering was largely donor specific. Whole-study results and caveats: Day 15 to 85 contractors were CD4/CD8 balanced; later expanders leaned CD4+. Clones which contracted sat mainly in CM and EM if CD4+, and in EMRA if CD8+.

Barcoded TCR alpha and TCR beta cDNA libraries with UMIs came from 5'RACE using constant-segment primers. TCRdb re-called the 5' RACE reads with MiXCR, one entry per CDR3 protein. The table has roughly 300,000 distinct CDR3 sequences, over 7% seen once. Germline V lookup: CDR1 KGHSH, CDR2 LQKENI. The CDR3 sequence is 14 residues long. The ends were cut back, 4 bases at V and 5 bases at J, with 14 bases in the middle. The material sequenced was PBMCs or a T cell subset sorted from them (not recorded which). The origin of this receptor is a young man who had mild COVID-19 (a few samples of this study predate the infection). Cell type and time point are not known. The V gene is TRBV18, the J gene TRBJ1-1, with unresolved D. The CDR3 is CASSQKTPGTEAFF. As DNA, the CDR3 is TGTGCCAGCTCACAAAAAACACCTGGGACTGAAGCTTTCTTT.